This T cell receptor (delta chain) was identified in a study of Vγ9Vδ2 T cells in congenital toxoplasmosis (dated by TCRdb to the early 2020s). In the study overall: The diagnosis of congenital toxoplasmosis relied on IgG, IgM and IgA serology, Western blot and an in-house interferon-gamma release assay. At 2 months, TCR sequencing included about 5 infected and around eleven uninfected infants, and at 1 year it included 3 infected and 4 uninfected infants. In this study, researchers looked at the gamma and delta chain CDR3 repertoires of sorted blood gammadelta T cells, comparing infants congenitally infected with T. gondii against uninfected infants. Repertoire sequencing was done on samples from infants at 2 months after birth and at 1 year of age.

CDR1 TVYSNPD and CDR2 GDNSRS were looked up in the germline V gene (reference sequence). V is pruned by 1 base and J by 0 bases, leaving 22 bases of the junction without a gene match. The CDR3 covers 20 residues, taking in both the cysteine and the phenylalanine. Only the CDR3 DNA stays, 60 bases, in frame from base 1. As for this clone: Its target antigen remains unknown. The protein given by TCRdb reflects a much larger clone and differs at residue 13 from this DNA's translation, likely from a read error; the protein shown is the DNA's translation.

What the work shows at the level of the full study, not this receptor alone: Two months was the earliest age with enough suitable sample material for TCR repertoire analysis, so newborn repertoires were not sequenced. Among approximately 2-month-old infants, germline-encoded fetal-type TRDV2 CDR3 sequences seemed to show up more often in infected than in uninfected infants, which suggests an in utero expansion footprint. Both infected and uninfected infants showed high prevalence of a public TRGV9 clonotype. At 2 months, infected infants appeared to have fewer N additions in TRGV9 and TRDV2 CDR3s than uninfected infants, particularly in TRDV2-TRDJ1 sequences. The repertoire differences between infected and uninfected infants were less clear at 1 year of age than at 2 months.

Using SuperScript II, cDNA was generated through template-switch reverse transcription, with TRGC- and TRDC-specific primers combined in a single tube. The TRGC primer was designed to bind both the TRGC1 and TRGC2 constant genes. TRG and TRD amplification used the KAPA Real-Time Library Amplification Kit, with AMPure XP bead purification between steps. Illumina sequencing adapters were added by index PCR using the Nextera XT Index Kit. Sequencing of TRG and TRD amplicons was performed on an Illumina MiSeq with the V2 300 kit, and 150 bp paired-end reads were generated. The published analysis was carried out like this. Before any further analysis, FastQC version 0.11.8 was used to assess read quality. Reads were mapped to GenBank TRG or TRD reference genes, and MiXCR version 3.0.3 was used to assemble CDR3 sequences. Default MiXCR settings were used with one exception: TRDD gene segments were assembled from 3 consecutive nucleotides instead of 5. N additions, CDR3 length, J segment length and clonotype sharing between samples were all calculated using VDJtools version 1.2.1. CDR3 sequences that were out of frame or contained stop codons were removed from the analysis. Infant repertoires were compared for overlap with previously published fetal, cord blood and adult blood Vgamma9Vdelta2 repertoires. Clonotypes were called again by TCRdb from the public reads via CATT, and duplicate nucleotide sequences were then merged into one entry. TCRdb's processing, not the authors', yielded these V and J calls. Within this sample are about 300 delta-chain clones, with approximately 15% of them counted one time only. The ten largest clones add up to about 30% of the sample.

The same treatment, consisting of spiramycin and/or pyrimethamine plus sulfadiazine plus folinic acid, was given to the mothers of both infected and uninfected infants. Every infant, whether infected or uninfected, was delivered at term, after more than 37 weeks of gestation. About 1 mL of blood was processed into PBMCs by Lymphoprep gradient centrifugation, after which the PBMCs were cryopreserved in liquid nitrogen and shipped to Belgium. After thawing, PBMCs were labeled with Zombie NIR viability dye and stained with CD3, TCR gammadelta, Vgamma9 and Vdelta2 antibodies. Sorting of CD3+ TCRgammadelta+ T cells was performed on a FACSAria III, with a mean purity of approximately 98%. For each sample, RNA was extracted from around 10,000 sorted gammadelta T cells with the RNeasy Micro Kit. The infants were born to mothers who were enrolled with primary T. gondii infection during pregnancy. Peripheral blood was collected from the infants at an outpatient microbiology and virology center in Pavia, Italy.

The sequenced material came from gamma-delta T cells from blood. The sequence joins TRDV3 to TRDJ1; TRDD3 aligns with 8 central bases. This TCR derives from a child under 10 years old born to a mother with Toxoplasma gondii infection during pregnancy, either congenitally infected or uninfected (not recorded which). CDR3 sequence: CAFKAYNNTGGCLYTDKLIF. In nucleotide form, the sequence is TGTGCCTTTAAGGCCTACAACAATACTGGGGGTTGTCTCTACACCGATAAACTCATCTTT.